These T cell receptor beta chains were read from a single sample in a study of T-cell memory formation after mild COVID-19. TCRdb itself ran the 5' RACE reads through MiXCR, one entry per CDR3 protein. The sample consists of approximately 570,000 distinct CDR3 sequences, roughly 17% of them appearing once. Material for sequencing was PBMCs or a T cell subset sorted from them (not recorded which). The receptors were gathered from an adult woman who had mild COVID-19 (a few samples of this study predate the infection). Cell type and time point are not known. The CDR3 runs from the conserved cysteine through the conserved F or W. The D gene is left open where the match is weak.

j_call v_call d_call cdr3_aa
TRBJ2-5 TRBV3-1 NA CASSQEIETQYF
TRBJ1-2 TRBV7-2 NA CASSLSSGFPDYGYTF
TRBJ1-1 TRBV18 NA CASSPERNTEAFF
TRBJ1-1 TRBV27 NA CASSPLGGVTEAFF
TRBJ2-7 TRBV6-5 TRBD1 CASRRTGSFEQYF
TRBJ2-5 TRBV20-1 NA CSARDLSSPTIQETQYF
TRBJ2-2 TRBV6-5 TRBD1 CASSVDRGGTGELFF
TRBJ2-1 TRBV7-6 NA CASSLYINEQFF
TRBJ1-2 TRBV11-3 TRBD1 CASSLRRGTGGTLGYTF
TRBJ2-1 TRBV7-2 TRBD2 CASSSGRGRGSYNEQFF
TRBJ2-1 TRBV20-1 TRBD2 CSARGLGGYNEQFF
TRBJ2-5 TRBV7-2 TRBD2 CASSRGASGIQETQYF
TRBJ2-5 TRBV7-2 NA CASSLSPAETQYF
TRBJ1-1 TRBV6-1 NA CASSEVGENTEAFF
TRBJ1-1 TRBV12-3/TRBV12-4 NA CASKTGGTEAFF
TRBJ2-2 TRBV20-1 TRBD1 CSARSGTGNTGELFF
TRBJ2-5 TRBV12-3/TRBV12-4 TRBD2 CASSRGLAGRTQYF
TRBJ2-4 TRBV20-1 NA CSATTGTYAKNIQCF
TRBJ1-1 TRBV6-5 NA CASSYSGLNTEAFF
TRBJ2-3 TRBV15 TRBD1 CATSEGQGIPDTQYF
TRBJ1-3 TRBV12-3/TRBV12-4 NA CASSYGRGNTIYF
TRBJ1-2 TRBV12-3/TRBV12-4 NA CASSSRGGNYGYTF
TRBJ2-2 TRBV6-2/TRBV6-3 NA CASSQNPGLWGGELFF
TRBJ2-5 TRBV4-1 TRBD1 CASSQTPFRTGPAETQYF
TRBJ1-5 TRBV7-9 NA CASSLGFSQGQPQHF
TRBJ2-3 TRBV29-1 TRBD1 CSVAGQGGGYGTDTQYF
TRBJ1-2 TRBV4-1 NA CASSQELVSAIFNYGYTF